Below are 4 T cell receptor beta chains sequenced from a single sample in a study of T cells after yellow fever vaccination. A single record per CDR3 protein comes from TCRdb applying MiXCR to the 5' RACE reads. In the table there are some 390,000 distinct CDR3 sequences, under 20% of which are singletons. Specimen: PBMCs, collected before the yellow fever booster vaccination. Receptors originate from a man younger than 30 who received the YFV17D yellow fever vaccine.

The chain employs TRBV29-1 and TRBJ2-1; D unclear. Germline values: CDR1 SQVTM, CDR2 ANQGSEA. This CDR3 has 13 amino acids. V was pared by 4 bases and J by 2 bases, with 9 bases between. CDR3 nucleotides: TGCAGCGTTGGGGCGCAGGCCTACAATGAGCAGTTCTTC. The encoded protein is CSVGAQAYNEQFF.

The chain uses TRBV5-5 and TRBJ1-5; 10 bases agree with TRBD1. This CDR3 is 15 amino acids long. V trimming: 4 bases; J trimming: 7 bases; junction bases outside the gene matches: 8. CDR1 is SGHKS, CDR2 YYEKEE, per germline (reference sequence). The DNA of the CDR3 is TGTGCCAGCAGCGGGGGACAGGGGATAGGGCAGCCCCAGCATTTT. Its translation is CASSGGQGIGQPQHF.

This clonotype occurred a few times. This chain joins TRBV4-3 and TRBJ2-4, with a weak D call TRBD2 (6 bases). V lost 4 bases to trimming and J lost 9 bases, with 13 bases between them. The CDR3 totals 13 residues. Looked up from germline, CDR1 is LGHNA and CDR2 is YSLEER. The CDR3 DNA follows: TGCGCCAGCAGCCTGGGGACTTCTCCCATTCAGTACTTC. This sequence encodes CASSLGTSPIQYF.

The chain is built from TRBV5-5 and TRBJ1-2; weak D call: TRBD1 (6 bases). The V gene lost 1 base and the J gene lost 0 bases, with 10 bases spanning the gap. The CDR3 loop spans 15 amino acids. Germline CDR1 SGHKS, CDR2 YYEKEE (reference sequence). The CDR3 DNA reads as TGTGCCAGCAGCTTGTGGGGGGCCCCTAACTATGGCTACACCTTC. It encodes CASSLWGAPNYGYTF.